This T cell receptor (beta chain) was identified in a study of Graves' ophthalmopathy and Graves' hyperthyroidism. V was clipped by 6 bases and J by 3 bases; unmatched bases: 6. The CDR3 is 13 residues long. Per the germline V gene, CDR1 is SQVTM and CDR2 is ANQGSEA. Exclusion criteria comprised other autoimmune diseases, uncontrolled infections, pregnancy or lactation in patients. As concerns this clonotype: Its antigen is unknown.

Amplification of the TCR beta CDR3 regions used RNA transcripts (as template). The first round was an RT-PCR with HTBI primers, and the second round was a multiplex PCR. TCRdb itself ran the multiplex PCR reads through MiXCR, one entry per CDR3 protein. The table lists approximately 700,000 distinct CDR3 sequences, roughly 39% of them singletons, with 3% to 4% in the top ten. Regarding the study as a whole: Stable hyperthyroidism and ophthalmopathy were told apart by a 13-signature model, which achieved around 88% sensitivity and around 77% specificity. The model's ophthalmopathy progression predictions had more than 55% sensitivity and over 72% specificity. Blood also held most thyroid clonotypes expanded above 0.001 frequency.

The genes are TRBV29-1 and TRBJ2-7, with 9 bases matching TRBD1. This clonotype was obtained from an adult man with Graves' ophthalmopathy. Sequencing used peripheral blood. The CDR3 sequence is CSVSGTGIYEQYF. The CDR3 DNA sequence: TGCAGCGTCTCCGGGACAGGGATCTACGAGCAGTACTTC.